The rows below give T cell receptor beta chains drawn from one sample of a study of OX40 agonist ivuxolimab in advanced cancers. Clones were read by immunoSEQ multiplex PCR, and TCRdb kept only the in-frame ones, dropping some. This repertoire shows about 27,000 clones, approximately 83% found once; its top ten account for approximately 15%. The specimen comprised CD4+ or CD8+ T cells sorted from blood, sampled in a trial of the OX40 agonist ivuxolimab. The receptors stem from an adult with an advanced solid tumor such as melanoma, head and neck, liver or kidney cancer. CDR3s include the opening cysteine and the closing phenylalanine or tryptophan. Each record gives: clone size, V gene, J gene, CDR3 protein. Clone size is given for some rows only: seen once, a few or many times, or a class if the clone is expanded.

clone size: -
V gene: TRBV5-5
J gene: TRBJ2-5
CDR3 protein: CASSGTGGQETQYF

clone size: -
V gene: TRBV9
J gene: TRBJ2-4
CDR3 protein: CASSAGTGENIQYF

clone size: -
V gene: TRBV7-2
J gene: TRBJ2-7
CDR3 protein: CASSQRVVTGYSYEQYF

clone size: -
V gene: TRBV19
J gene: TRBJ2-2
CDR3 protein: CASRPGTEGSGELFF

clone size: -
V gene: TRBV7-2
J gene: TRBJ2-7
CDR3 protein: CASSLGQGAGSYEQYF

clone size: once
V gene: TRBV9
J gene: TRBJ2-1
CDR3 protein: CASSDDRAYNEQFF

clone size: -
V gene: TRBV2
J gene: TRBJ2-5
CDR3 protein: CASSAWGGREETQYF

clone size: -
V gene: TRBV7-2
J gene: TRBJ2-5
CDR3 protein: CASSLGAGGRTQYF

clone size: -
V gene: TRBV7-2
J gene: TRBJ1-5
CDR3 protein: CASSLGWGGWQPQHF

clone size: few
V gene: TRBV7-9
J gene: TRBJ1-1
CDR3 protein: CASSTTGGHTEAFF

clone size: -
V gene: TRBV5-4
J gene: TRBJ1-3
CDR3 protein: CASSPMGTGVTNTIYF

clone size: -
V gene: TRBV5-4
J gene: TRBJ1-2
CDR3 protein: CASSSTGNYGYTF

clone size: -
V gene: TRBV6-5
J gene: TRBJ1-1
CDR3 protein: CATLKQGGGVSEAFF

clone size: once
V gene: TRBV7-5
J gene: TRBJ1-2
CDR3 protein: CASSPGWSANYGYTF

clone size: once
V gene: TRBV7-9
J gene: TRBJ1-2
CDR3 protein: CASSAYRGGFYGYTF

clone size: -
V gene: TRBV4-2
J gene: TRBJ2-5
CDR3 protein: CASSRRGLAGDAQETQYF

clone size: -
V gene: TRBV5-1
J gene: TRBJ1-1
CDR3 protein: CASSPTLMTGMNEAFF

clone size: -
V gene: TRBV11-1
J gene: TRBJ2-3
CDR3 protein: CASSLGLAGGSTDTQYF

clone size: -
V gene: TRBV18
J gene: TRBJ1-2
CDR3 protein: CASSLGGSNYGYTF

clone size: once
V gene: TRBV6-6
J gene: TRBJ1-2
CDR3 protein: CASNSDRALGYTF

clone size: -
V gene: TRBV7-6
J gene: TRBJ1-2
CDR3 protein: CASSILNYGYTF

clone size: -
V gene: TRBV11-2
J gene: TRBJ1-4
CDR3 protein: CASSSSRDEKLFF

clone size: -
V gene: TRBV10-1
J gene: TRBJ2-1
CDR3 protein: CASSEWTGGLSEQFF

clone size: -
V gene: TRBV18
J gene: TRBJ2-1
CDR3 protein: CASSPTTSGDSYNEQFF

clone size: -
V gene: TRBV7-3
J gene: TRBJ2-2
CDR3 protein: CASSFRDGELFF

clone size: -
V gene: TRBV27
J gene: TRBJ1-1
CDR3 protein: CASSFEGGGFRNTEAFF

clone size: once
V gene: TRBV5-4
J gene: TRBJ2-1
CDR3 protein: CASSGRQGTYNEQFF

clone size: few
V gene: TRBV4-2
J gene: TRBJ1-4
CDR3 protein: CASSQDLSPDFGMKIEKLFF

clone size: -
V gene: TRBV11-1
J gene: TRBJ1-1
CDR3 protein: CASSYTTGSTEAFF

clone size: -
V gene: TRBV18
J gene: TRBJ1-4
CDR3 protein: CASSPRVEEKLFF

clone size: -
V gene: TRBV7-2
J gene: TRBJ1-6
CDR3 protein: CASSLRQGNNSPLHF

clone size: -
V gene: TRBV7-2
J gene: TRBJ1-3
CDR3 protein: CASSPGQGRYTIYF

clone size: -
V gene: TRBV7-9
J gene: TRBJ1-1
CDR3 protein: CASSIWTGDEAFF

clone size: few
V gene: TRBV19
J gene: TRBJ1-5
CDR3 protein: CATIGHGQGYQPQHF

clone size: -
V gene: TRBV19
J gene: TRBJ2-7
CDR3 protein: CASSSEGSYEQYF

clone size: few
V gene: TRBV11-2
J gene: TRBJ2-7
CDR3 protein: CASSPTTVSLRVEQYF

clone size: -
V gene: TRBV5-4
J gene: TRBJ2-1
CDR3 protein: CASRTTGGYNEQFF

clone size: -
V gene: TRBV19
J gene: TRBJ2-2
CDR3 protein: CASTPAGGRYIGELFF

clone size: -
V gene: TRBV10-3
J gene: TRBJ1-5
CDR3 protein: CAISRTDNSNQPQHF

clone size: medium-sized
V gene: TRBV23-1
J gene: TRBJ1-1
CDR3 protein: CASSQLAGENTEAFF

clone size: -
V gene: TRBV7-2
J gene: TRBJ2-7
CDR3 protein: CASSSGLAGGYAFREQYF

clone size: -
V gene: TRBV5-8
J gene: TRBJ2-3
CDR3 protein: CASSQTGESLGGTDTQYF

clone size: -
V gene: TRBV6-1
J gene: TRBJ1-2
CDR3 protein: CASSEPGANYGYTF

clone size: -
V gene: TRBV2
J gene: TRBJ2-1
CDR3 protein: CASSSDSSLNEQFF

clone size: -
V gene: TRBV18
J gene: TRBJ2-7
CDR3 protein: CASSPGGTSGGAYEQYF

clone size: -
V gene: TRBV6-1
J gene: TRBJ2-7
CDR3 protein: CASSRYKDEQYF

clone size: -
V gene: TRBV19
J gene: TRBJ2-2
CDR3 protein: CASSGGLAETPNTGELFF

clone size: -
V gene: TRBV21-1
J gene: TRBJ2-1
CDR3 protein: CASSRAGGQAYNEQFF

clone size: -
V gene: TRBV6-1
J gene: TRBJ1-1
CDR3 protein: CASSMAREAFF